The 12 T cell receptor beta chains listed next were all sequenced from one sample in a study of OX40 agonist ivuxolimab in advanced cancers. Only in-frame clones appear in the TCRdb table, and some are missing; sequencing was by immunoSEQ multiplex PCR. Of 30,000 to 45,000 clones in the sample, about 88% are singletons; the top ten hold 15% to 20%. Sequences were derived from CD4+ or CD8+ T cells sorted from blood, sampled in a trial of the OX40 agonist ivuxolimab. The origin of the receptors is an adult with an advanced solid tumor such as melanoma, head and neck, liver or kidney cancer.

V usage is TRBV5-4 and J usage is TRBJ2-1, with D hard to call. V was cut by 7 bases and J by 4 bases, with 9 bases left in between. The CDR3 has 12 residues. Germline-derived CDR1 and CDR2 are SGHNT and YYREEE (reference sequence). CDR3 region: CASFGPYNEQFF. DNA of the CDR3: TGTGCCAGCTTTGGGCCTTACAATGAGCAGTTCTTC.

CDR3 coding DNA: TGTGCCAGCAGCTTGGAGTGGTCCGAGCAGTACTTC. Encoded protein: CASSLEWSEQYF. The chain carries TRBV13 and TRBJ2-7; unclear D gene. The CDR3 length is 12 residues. CDR1 is PRHDT and CDR2 is FYEKMQ in the germline V gene (reference sequence). Trimming took 3 bases from V and 6 from J, leaving 9 bases between them.

The chain uses TRBV5-4 and TRBJ1-1; perhaps TRBD1 as D (5 bases). Germline-derived CDR1 and CDR2 are SGHNT and YYREEE (reference sequence). Trimming cost V 9 bases and J 2 bases, with 14 bases left between them. The CDR3 loop spans 13 amino acids. The CDR3 spells CATRAGSNTEAFF. CDR3 nucleotide sequence: TGTGCCACCAGGGCGGGCAGCAACACTGAAGCTTTCTTT.

The chain joins TRBV4-1 to TRBJ2-5, with 7 bases matching TRBD2. Germline trimming cut 4 bases from V and 2 bases from J; bases unmatched to any gene: 13. The CDR3 is made up of 17 amino acids. The germline CDR1 and CDR2 sequences are MGHRA and YSYEKL. The CDR3 DNA follows: TGCGCCAGCAGCCGCTTAAGCAGCCAGCGGGGACAAGAGACCCAGTACTTC. It codes for CASSRLSSQRGQETQYF.

The rearrangement uses TRBV15 and TRBJ2-1, with TRBD1 identical over 8 bases. V was clipped by 0 bases and J by 3 bases; unmatched bases: 7. CDR3 size: 17 residues. Per the germline V gene, CDR1 is LNHNV and CDR2 is YYDKDF (reference sequence). CDR3 loop: CATSRDLAGGVYNEQFF. Here the CDR3 DNA reads TGTGCCACCAGCAGAGATCTCGCAGGGGGCGTCTACAATGAGCAGTTCTTC.

In DNA form, the CDR3 reads TGTGCCAGCGACCGGGGGCGGACAGATACGCAGTATTTT. Its protein is CASDRGRTDTQYF. This chain joins TRBV7-9 and TRBJ2-3; D might be TRBD1 or TRBD2, each matching 6 bases. CDR1 SEHNR and CDR2 FQNEAQ come from the germline V gene (reference sequence). The V end was cut by 8 bases, the J end by 3 bases, with 12 bases between. The CDR3 totals 13 residues.

The chain recombines TRBV27 with TRBJ2-1; D gene ambiguous. Trimming stripped 0 bases from V and 7 bases from J, with 10 bases between. CDR3 length: 14 residues. Germline values: CDR1 MNHEY, CDR2 SMNVEV (reference sequence). Written as DNA, the CDR3 is TGTGCCAGCAGTTTATCGGTCGTGGGGAATGAGCAGTTCTTC. Its protein is CASSLSVVGNEQFF.

V is TRBV19 and J is TRBJ1-3, with D possibly matching TRBD1 (6 bases). Trimming left V 6 bases short and J 0 bases short, with 21 bases between. Germline V gene lookup returns CDR1 LNHDA and CDR2 SQIVND (reference sequence). This CDR3 has 18 residues. The CDR3, as DNA: TGTGCCAGTAGGGAACAGGGCAGTCCGTTCGACTCTGGAAACACCATATATTTT. Protein product: CASREQGSPFDSGNTIYF.

The chain recombines TRBV18 with TRBJ2-3; TRBD1 might be the D (5 bases). Germline CDR1 reads KGHSH; CDR2 reads LQKENI. Trimming stripped 0 bases from V and 3 bases from J, with 13 bases between. The CDR3 sequence is 16 residues long. This CDR3 reads CASSPPLQGGTDTQYF. The CDR3 DNA is TGTGCCAGCTCACCACCACTTCAGGGTGGGACAGATACGCAGTATTTT.

V is TRBV12-5 and J is TRBJ2-2; 8 nucleotides align to TRBD2. The CDR3 is 15 amino acids. Germline loops: CDR1 LGHNT, CDR2 FRNRAP. After removal of 0 bases from V and 4 bases from J, the junction contained 1 base not matched to a gene. CDR3 in DNA: TGTGCTAGTGGTTTGGTAGGGACTAGCACCGGGGAGCTGTTTTTT. Amino acid sequence: CASGLVGTSTGELFF.

The V and J genes are TRBV5-1 and TRBJ1-2; 10 nucleotides agree with TRBD1. Germline CDR1 reads SGHRS; CDR2 reads YFSETQ. This CDR3 region has 17 residues. The ends lost 0 bases at V and 5 bases at J; junction bases unmatched: 10. As DNA, the CDR3 is TGCGCCAGCAGCTTGGGACCTACCGGGACAGGGGTTTATGGCTACACCTTC. Translation gives CASSLGPTGTGVYGYTF.

The rearrangement links TRBV4-2 to TRBJ1-2; weak D call: TRBD1 (6 bases). CDR1 and CDR2 (germline): LGHNA, YNFKEQ. The CDR3 covers 13 residues. The ends were cut back, 2 bases at V and 8 bases at J, with 12 bases in the middle. In DNA, the CDR3 is TGTGCCAGCAGCCAATCCGAGACAGGAGGCTACACCTTC. It encodes CASSQSETGGYTF.